Following are 5 T cell receptor beta chains from one sample sequenced in a study of shared clonotypes between healthy human individuals (TCRdb year 2020). Receptor amplification or capture employed the immunoSEQ multiplex PCR assay. As stored in TCRdb, this immuneACCESS dataset retains in-frame rearrangements with V and J assigned. A fraction of the clones does not appear; measured against another copy, unresolved V genes explain less than half of the discrepancy, and the remainder lacks a known reason. The sample contains around 2,000,000 clones, roughly 96% of them found a single time. Of the sample, under 0.15% falls within the top ten clones. Sequencing input: naive CD4+ T cells sorted from blood. The intended sense of this specimen's cell subset or site label: CD45RA+ positively selected. The receptors were sampled from a man aged 18-30 years in good health.

This clone came up once. This chain joins TRBV18 and TRBJ1-6, with D possibly being TRBD1 (5 bases). CDR3 length: 14 residues. The germline V gene has CDR1 KGHSH and CDR2 LQKENI. Trimming took off 3 bases at V and 10 bases at J, with 13 bases between the two ends. Here the CDR3 DNA reads TGTGCCAGCTCACCGGGACCGGGGGACTCACCCCTCCACTTT. Its protein is CASSPGPGDSPLHF.

About this clone itself: This CDR3 is also generated by other DNA sequences in the sample. The rearrangement joins TRBV28 to TRBJ1-2, with no clear D. V lost 4 bases, J lost 8 bases, and 14 bases lay in between. CDR1 MDHEN and CDR2 SYDVKM come from the germline V gene. The CDR3 consists of 13 residues. For the CDR3, the DNA is TGTGCCAGCAGTTCCACGCAATCCTACGGCTACACCTTC. This sequence encodes CASSSTQSYGYTF.

The chain recombines TRBV27 with TRBJ2-1; 9 positions match TRBD2. The CDR3 consists of 16 residues. Germline lookup yields CDR1 MNHEY and CDR2 SMNVEV (reference sequence). Germline trimming cut 2 bases from V and 8 bases from J; bases unmatched to any gene: 10. The CDR3 protein is CASSLRAGGFSHEQFF. The CDR3 DNA is TGTGCCAGCAGTTTACGGGCGGGGGGGTTTTCCCATGAGCAGTTCTTC.

V and J are TRBV6-1 and TRBJ2-1, with TRBD2 identical over 8 bases. This CDR3 is built from 15 residues. Germline assignment: CDR1 MNHNS and CDR2 SASEGT. The V segment lost 0 bases and the J segment 6 bases; nucleotides outside the gene matches: 4. For the CDR3, the DNA is TGTGCCAGCAGTGAAGCGAGGACTAGCCTCAATGAGCAGTTCTTC. Translated, it gives CASSEARTSLNEQFF.

The rearrangement uses TRBV13 and TRBJ2-1, with D possibly being TRBD2 (5 bases). Per germline, CDR1 PRHDT and CDR2 FYEKMQ (reference sequence). The CDR3 is 17 residues long. Trimming shortened V by 0 bases and J by 0 bases, and 12 bases separated the two germline ends. The chain's CDR3 is CASSLGPLGGSYNEQFF. The CDR3 DNA follows: TGTGCCAGCAGCTTAGGCCCTCTTGGAGGCTCCTACAATGAGCAGTTCTTC.